The rows below give T cell receptor beta chains drawn from one sample of a study of blood T cell repertoires in COVID-19. TCRdb's table, derived via immunoSEQ multiplex PCR, lists solely in-frame clones and lacks some. This repertoire shows more than 80,000 clones, roughly four fifths found once; its top ten account for 5.5% to 7.5%. Sequenced sample: peripheral blood. All receptors derive from a man aged 50 to 59 with active or convalescent COVID-19. Both conserved end residues are part of each CDR3. D genes are given only for firm matches. A row's size may be missing; if present it is once, few, many or a size class.

abundance	v_gene	d_gene	len	j_gene	CDR3nt	CDR3aa
NA	TRBV19	TRBD1	15	TRBJ2-2	TGTGCCAGTAGTCGCGGGACAGGGAACACCGGGGAGCTGTTTTTT	CASSRGTGNTGELFF
NA	TRBV19	NA	15	TRBJ1-5	TGTGCCAGTAGCGAAATAGACAGTAGCAATCAGCCCCAGCATTTT	CASSEIDSSNQPQHF
NA	TRBV5-1	TRBD2	14	TRBJ2-1	TGCGCCAGCAGCTTGGCCTCTAGCGGCAATGAGCAGTTCTTC	CASSLASSGNEQFF
once	TRBV9	TRBD1	17	TRBJ1-1	TGTGCCAGCAGCGTTGCCAGACAGGGGGCGGAGGAAACTGAAGCTTTCTTT	CASSVARQGAEETEAFF
NA	TRBV15	TRBD1	19	TRBJ1-5	TGTGCCACCAGCAGAGAGAGGGACAGGGTCGGTCTTGGGCTTCAGCCCCAGCATTTT	CATSRERDRVGLGLQPQHF
NA	TRBV7-9	NA	14	TRBJ2-7	TGTGCCAGCAGCTTTAGTCAGGGAGGCTACGAGCAGTACTTC	CASSFSQGGYEQYF
NA	TRBV18	TRBD1	15	TRBJ1-2	TGTGCCAGCCATTTGGGGACAGGGGGCGACTATGGCTACACCTTC	CASHLGTGGDYGYTF
NA	TRBV19	NA	15	TRBJ1-3	TGTGCCAGTGAGACGGCGGTTCGCTCTGGAAACACCATATATTTT	CASETAVRSGNTIYF
NA	TRBV2	NA	14	TRBJ2-2	TGTGCCAGCAGTGGGACTACTAACACCGGGGAGCTGTTTTTT	CASSGTTNTGELFF
NA	TRBV5-1	TRBD1	12	TRBJ2-7	TGCGCCAGCAGCCCAGAGGACAGGCGGGAGTACTTC	CASSPEDRREYF
NA	TRBV30	NA	14	TRBJ2-7	TGTGCCTGGAGTATCTGGGACAATCAGGACGAGCAGTACTTC	CAWSIWDNQDEQYF
NA	TRBV28	TRBD1	13	TRBJ1-1	TGTGCCATCCACAGGGGAGGTAGCACTGAAGCTTTCTTT	CAIHRGGSTEAFF
NA	TRBV11-3	NA	15	TRBJ2-7	TGTGCCAGCAGCCCCTCGGACTCCAGCTCCTACGAGCAGTACTTC	CASSPSDSSSYEQYF
NA	TRBV2	TRBD2	13	TRBJ2-7	TGTGCCAGCATATCTGGACTAGATTTCGAGCAGTACTTC	CASISGLDFEQYF
NA	TRBV27	TRBD1	13	TRBJ2-7	TGTGCCAGCTTGACAGGGCTTTCCTACGAGCAGTACTTC	CASLTGLSYEQYF
NA	TRBV28	NA	12	TRBJ1-4	TGTGCCAGCAGTTTACTGCGGGAAAAACTGTTTTTT	CASSLLREKLFF
NA	TRBV5-1	TRBD1	16	TRBJ2-1	TGCGCCAGCAGCCTCCGGGGGACAGGGGCAGAGGATGAGCAGTTCTTC	CASSLRGTGAEDEQFF
NA	TRBV4-2	NA	14	TRBJ1-5	TGTGCCAGCAGCCAAGACACAGACAATCAGCCCCAGCATTTT	CASSQDTDNQPQHF
NA	TRBV19	TRBD1	14	TRBJ2-1	TGTGCCAGTAGTCTACAGACAGGGGGGGATGAGCAGTTCTTC	CASSLQTGGDEQFF
NA	TRBV7-2	NA	13	TRBJ1-5	TGTGCCAGCAGCTTACCAGGGGACCAGCCCCAGCATTTT	CASSLPGDQPQHF
NA	TRBV11-3	NA	12	TRBJ2-2	TGTGCCAGCAGCCGGGTCACCGGGGAGCTGTTTTTT	CASSRVTGELFF
NA	TRBV2	TRBD1	16	TRBJ1-3	TGTGCCAGCAGTGCGCAGGGGGCAAGCTCTGGAAACACCATATATTTT	CASSAQGASSGNTIYF
NA	TRBV7-2	TRBD1	15	TRBJ1-6	TGTGCCAGCAGCTTAGGGACAGGAATGGGTTCACCCCTCCACTTT	CASSLGTGMGSPLHF
once	TRBV25-1	TRBD1	15	TRBJ1-6	TGTGCCAGCAGTGAGGGACAGGGGGCCAATTCACCCCTCCACTTT	CASSEGQGANSPLHF
NA	TRBV28	TRBD1	16	TRBJ1-2	TGTGCCAGCAGTCCCCACAGGGGACCTGCTAACTATGGCTACACCTTC	CASSPHRGPANYGYTF
NA	TRBV4-3	NA	14	TRBJ1-5	TGCGCCAGCAGCCAAGCGGTCGGCGGTCAGCCCCAGCATTTT	CASSQAVGGQPQHF
once	TRBV5-4	TRBD2	15	TRBJ2-3	TGTGCCAGCAGCTATGCTAGCGGGGGCACAGATACGCAGTATTTT	CASSYASGGTDTQYF
NA	TRBV3-1/TRBV3-2	NA	11	TRBJ1-1	TGTGCCAGCAAGGACAGCACTGAAGCTTTCTTT	CASKDSTEAFF
NA	TRBV5-1	TRBD1	14	TRBJ2-7	TGCGCCAGCAGCTCCAGTGACAGGGGCTACGAGCAGTACTTC	CASSSSDRGYEQYF
NA	TRBV10-2	NA	14	TRBJ1-3	TGCGCCAGCAGTGATCCCGGGGGGGGAAACACCATATATTTT	CASSDPGGGNTIYF
NA	TRBV24-1	NA	12	TRBJ2-3	TGTGCCACTGGGACTAGCACAGATACGCAGTATTTT	CATGTSTDTQYF
NA	TRBV3-1/TRBV3-2	TRBD1	16	TRBJ1-1	TGTGCCAGCAGCCAAGATTTTACAGGGGTGGTCACTGAAGCTTTCTTT	CASSQDFTGVVTEAFF
NA	TRBV28	TRBD1	17	TRBJ1-2	TGTGCCAGCAGCCCTGCCTCCACAGGGGGCGGGGACTATGGCTACACCTTC	CASSPASTGGGDYGYTF
NA	TRBV3-1/TRBV3-2	TRBD1	14	TRBJ1-2	TGTGCCAGCAGTTCCGGGACAGGTTCATATGGCTACACCTTC	CASSSGTGSYGYTF
once	TRBV7-2	TRBD1	15	TRBJ2-5	TGTGCCAGCAGCTTATCGGGACAGCCTGAAGAGACCCAGTACTTC	CASSLSGQPEETQYF
NA	TRBV14	NA	13	TRBJ2-3	TGTGCCAGCAGCCTATCTAGCATAGATACGCAGTATTTT	CASSLSSIDTQYF
NA	TRBV29-1	TRBD1	15	TRBJ1-1	TGCAGCGTTGAAGATCAAAACAGGGGGAACACTGAAGCTTTCTTT	CSVEDQNRGNTEAFF
NA	TRBV11-2	NA	14	TRBJ2-5	TGTGCCAGCAGCGCCCCCCTGGAGCTGGAGACCCAGTACTTC	CASSAPLELETQYF
NA	TRBV27	TRBD1	15	TRBJ1-5	TGTGCCAGCAGTTTAGCGACAGGGGGCAATCAGCCCCAGCATTTT	CASSLATGGNQPQHF
NA	TRBV5-1	TRBD1	16	TRBJ2-5	TGCGCCAGCAGCTTGGGGACAGGGAACTCCGGAGAGACCCAGTACTTC	CASSLGTGNSGETQYF
once	TRBV5-1	TRBD2	16	TRBJ2-2	TGCGCCAGCAGAGGAGCGGGGGGGCCGAGCACCGGGGAGCTGTTTTTT	CASRGAGGPSTGELFF
NA	TRBV28	NA	15	TRBJ1-2	TGTGCCAGCAGTTTGGACAGCGGGGGAAACTATGGCTACACCTTC	CASSLDSGGNYGYTF
NA	TRBV27	TRBD1	15	TRBJ2-2	TGTGCCAGCACCTTAGGGGGACAGGGCAACGGGGAGCTGTTTTTT	CASTLGGQGNGELFF
NA	TRBV4-3	NA	15	TRBJ2-1	TGCGCCAGCAGCCAAGATACCGCGTCCTACAATGAGCAGTTCTTC	CASSQDTASYNEQFF
once	TRBV30	NA	12	TRBJ2-7	TGTGCCTGCAGTCAAGGGGGCTACGAGCAGTACTTC	CACSQGGYEQYF
NA	TRBV15	NA	17	TRBJ2-3	TGTGCCACCAGCAGAGGACAACAGGGCTCTAGCACAGATACGCAGTATTTT	CATSRGQQGSSTDTQYF
NA	TRBV5-1	NA	16	TRBJ2-3	TGCGCCAGCAGCGCAGGATTTCCCTTGACGACAGATACGCAGTATTTT	CASSAGFPLTTDTQYF
NA	TRBV4-1	NA	16	TRBJ2-3	TGCGCCAGCAGCCAAGTGGCGGGGAAAGAGGCAGATACGCAGTATTTT	CASSQVAGKEADTQYF
NA	TRBV29-1	NA	13	TRBJ2-1	TGCAGCGCAGGGACACCGACCCCGGGAGAGCAGTTCTTC	CSAGTPTPGEQFF
NA	TRBV21-1	NA	15	TRBJ1-4	TGTGCCAGCAGCCCCCACCGGGCCCGGGAGGAAAAACTGTTTTTT	CASSPHRAREEKLFF